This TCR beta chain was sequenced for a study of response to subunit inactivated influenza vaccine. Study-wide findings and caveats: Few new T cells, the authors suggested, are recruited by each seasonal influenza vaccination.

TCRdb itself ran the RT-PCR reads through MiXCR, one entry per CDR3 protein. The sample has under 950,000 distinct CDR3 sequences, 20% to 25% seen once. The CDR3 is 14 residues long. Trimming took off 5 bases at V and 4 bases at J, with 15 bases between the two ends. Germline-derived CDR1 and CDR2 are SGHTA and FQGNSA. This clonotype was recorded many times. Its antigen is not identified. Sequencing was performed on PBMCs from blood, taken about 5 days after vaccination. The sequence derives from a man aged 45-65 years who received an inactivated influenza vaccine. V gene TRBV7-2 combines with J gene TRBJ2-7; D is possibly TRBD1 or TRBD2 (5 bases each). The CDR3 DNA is TGTGCCAGCAGCCCCCGGGACGGAACATACGAGCAGTACTTC. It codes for CASSPRDGTYEQYF. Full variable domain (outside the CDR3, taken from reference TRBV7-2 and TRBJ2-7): GAGVSQSPSNKVTEKGKDVELRCDPISGHTALYWYRQSLGQGLEFLIYFQGNSAPDKSGLPSDRFSAERTGGSVSTLTIQRTQQEDSAVYLCASSPRDGTYEQYFGPGTRLTVT.